A single sample is the source of the 9 T cell receptor beta chains below, sequenced in a study of liver allograft versus peripheral blood T cells. Study-level background: Within transplanted livers, the T cell receptor repertoires were examined and compared against the repertoires present in the peripheral blood of liver transplant recipients.

Via MiXCR, TCRdb re-called the reads, giving one row per CDR3 protein. The table records about 1,700 distinct CDR3 sequences, about 17% of them present only once. These TCRs come from a human patient who had a liver transplant. Part of the T cell pool may stem from the graft donor.

V usage is TRBV30 and J usage is TRBJ1-1, with D possibly being TRBD1 (5 bases). Germline CDR1 is GTSNPN and CDR2 is SVGIG (reference sequence). Trimming took 1 base from V and 4 from J, leaving 7 bases between them. The CDR3 is made up of 12 amino acids. CDR3 residues: CAWSGGVTEAFF. CDR3 in DNA: TGTGCCTGGAGTGGGGGGGTCACTGAAGCTTTCTTT.

The chain couples TRBV6-6 to TRBJ2-7; 9 bases agree with TRBD1. The CDR3 extends over 14 amino acids. In germline, CDR1 is MNHNY, CDR2 SVGAGI (reference sequence). Trimming took 6 bases from V and 1 from J; bases not matched to a gene: 4. Here the CDR3 reads CASSGQGSSYEQYF. CDR3 coding DNA: TGTGCCAGCAGCGGACAGGGGTCGTCCTACGAGCAGTACTTC.

V gene TRBV18 combines with J gene TRBJ2-3; D is undetermined. Germline lookup yields CDR1 KGHSH and CDR2 LQKENI. V shed 2 bases and J shed 3 bases, with 12 bases lying between them. The CDR3 consists of 15 residues. The CDR3 DNA follows: TGTGCCAGCTCACCATCGAGAGTAGGGACAGATACGCAGTATTTT. Translating gives CASSPSRVGTDTQYF. Based on the CDR3 plus reference TRBV18 and TRBJ2-3, the full variable domain is NAGVMQNPRHLVRRRGQEARLRCSPMKGHSHVYWYRQLPEEGLKFMVYLQKENIIDESGMPKERFSAEFPKEGPSILRIQQVVRGDSAAYFCASSPSRVGTDTQYFGPGTRLTVL.

This sequence joins TRBV20-1 and TRBJ2-1; TRBD2 matches at 7 bases. V shed 3 bases and J 7 bases; nucleotides not matched to a gene: 12. Germline CDR1 is DFQATT and CDR2 is SNEGSKA (reference sequence). CDR3 length: 15 amino acids. The CDR3 DNA follows: TGCAGTGCTAGCGATCGAGCGGGGAGCCTAAATGAGCAGTTCTTC. This sequence encodes CSASDRAGSLNEQFF.

This clonotype is classed as large (0.1 to 1%). The chain combines TRBV29-1 with TRBJ2-7; 11 nucleotides line up with TRBD1. Trimming removed 2 bases from V and 11 bases from J; junction bases left unmatched: 2. This CDR3 is 11 amino acids long. CDR1 and CDR2 from the germline V gene are SQVTM and ANQGSEA. The CDR3 loop is CSVESGQGEYF. The DNA for the CDR3 is TGCAGCGTTGAATCGGGACAGGGGGAGTACTTC.

This clonotype is classed as medium-sized (0.01 to 0.1%). CDR3 in DNA: TGTGCCAGCAGTGAACCCAGGGTCAGTTCACCCCTCCACTTT. It translates to CASSEPRVSSPLHF. The rearrangement joins TRBV6-5 to TRBJ1-6; the D gene is possibly TRBD1 (5 bases). Germline lookup yields CDR1 MNHEY and CDR2 SVGAGI. V dropped 5 bases and J dropped 9 bases, with 14 bases sitting between them. This CDR3 has 14 amino acids.

This chain joins TRBV28 and TRBJ2-3; no clear D gene. Germline loops: CDR1 MDHEN, CDR2 SYDVKM. This CDR3 spans 11 amino acids. V was cut by 8 bases and J by 2 bases, with 5 bases left in between. The CDR3, as DNA: TGTGCCAGCGGCCCCACAGATACGCAGTATTTT. Translation: CASGPTDTQYF.

The V call is TRBV30, the J call TRBJ1-1; D remains ambiguous. The CDR3 contains 12 residues. Trimming stripped 7 bases from V and 4 bases from J, with 13 bases between. CDR1 and CDR2 from the germline V gene are GTSNPN and SVGIG (reference sequence). The CDR3 coding sequence is TGTGCCTCAGGACGGGGAGGCACTGAAGCTTTCTTT. It encodes CASGRGGTEAFF.

This chain uses TRBV19 with TRBJ1-5; 8 bases are a match to TRBD1. The CDR3 length is 13 residues. Germline trimming cut 6 bases from V and 5 bases from J; bases unmatched to any gene: 3. Germline CDR1 is LNHDA and CDR2 is SQIVND (reference sequence). CDR3 nucleotide sequence: TGTGCCAGTAGGAACAGGGGGGATCAGCCCCAGCATTTT. As protein: CASRNRGDQPQHF.